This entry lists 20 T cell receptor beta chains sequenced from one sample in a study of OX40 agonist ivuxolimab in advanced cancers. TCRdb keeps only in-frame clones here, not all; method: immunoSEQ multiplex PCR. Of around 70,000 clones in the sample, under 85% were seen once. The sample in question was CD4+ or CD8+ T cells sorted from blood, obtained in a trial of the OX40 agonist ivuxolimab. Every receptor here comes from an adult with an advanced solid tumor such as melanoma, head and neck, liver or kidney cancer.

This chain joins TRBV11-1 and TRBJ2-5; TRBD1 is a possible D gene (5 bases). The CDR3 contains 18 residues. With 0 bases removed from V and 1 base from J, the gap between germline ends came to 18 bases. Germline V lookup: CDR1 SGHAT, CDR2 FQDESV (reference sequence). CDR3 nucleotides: TGTGCCAGCAGCTTAGCCCCAGGGAACGCGATCCTCCAAGAGACCCAGTACTTC. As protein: CASSLAPGNAILQETQYF.

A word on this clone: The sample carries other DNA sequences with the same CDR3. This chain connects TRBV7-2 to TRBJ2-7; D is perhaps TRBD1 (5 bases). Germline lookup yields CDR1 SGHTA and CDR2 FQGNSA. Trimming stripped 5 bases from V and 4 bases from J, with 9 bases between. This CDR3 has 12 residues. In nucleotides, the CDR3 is TGTGCCAGCAGCCCGCCAGGGTACGAGCAGTACTTC. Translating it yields CASSPPGYEQYF.

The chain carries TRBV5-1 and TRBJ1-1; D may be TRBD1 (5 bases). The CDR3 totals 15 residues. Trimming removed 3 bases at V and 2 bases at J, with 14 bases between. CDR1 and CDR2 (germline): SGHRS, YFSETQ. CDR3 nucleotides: TGCGCCAGCAGCTCAGACGGGGGTATCAACACTGAAGCTTTCTTT. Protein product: CASSSDGGINTEAFF.

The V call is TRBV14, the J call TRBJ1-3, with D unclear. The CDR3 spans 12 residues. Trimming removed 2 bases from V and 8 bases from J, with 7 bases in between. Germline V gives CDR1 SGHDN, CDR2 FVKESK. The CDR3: CASSQFRDTIYF. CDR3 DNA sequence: TGTGCCAGCAGCCAATTCAGAGACACCATATATTTT.

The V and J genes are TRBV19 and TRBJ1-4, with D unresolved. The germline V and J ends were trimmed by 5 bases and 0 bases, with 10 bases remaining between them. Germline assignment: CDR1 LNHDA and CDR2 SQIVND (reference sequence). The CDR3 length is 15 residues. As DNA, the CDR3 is TGTGCCAGTAGTCCCCGACACACAACTAATGAAAAACTGTTTTTT. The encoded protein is CASSPRHTTNEKLFF.

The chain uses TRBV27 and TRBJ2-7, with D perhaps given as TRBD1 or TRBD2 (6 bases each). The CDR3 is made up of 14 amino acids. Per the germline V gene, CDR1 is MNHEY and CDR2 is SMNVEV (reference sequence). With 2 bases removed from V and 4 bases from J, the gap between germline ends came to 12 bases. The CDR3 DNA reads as TGTGCCAGCAGTTTAAAACAGGGAGGATACGAGCAGTACTTC. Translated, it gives CASSLKQGGYEQYF.

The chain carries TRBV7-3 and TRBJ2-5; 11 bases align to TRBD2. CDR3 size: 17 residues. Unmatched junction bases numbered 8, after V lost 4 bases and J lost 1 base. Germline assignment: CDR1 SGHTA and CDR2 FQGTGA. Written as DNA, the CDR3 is TGTGCCAGCAGCTCTCAGGGGACTAGCGGTTCCCAAGAGACCCAGTACTTC. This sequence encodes CASSSQGTSGSQETQYF.

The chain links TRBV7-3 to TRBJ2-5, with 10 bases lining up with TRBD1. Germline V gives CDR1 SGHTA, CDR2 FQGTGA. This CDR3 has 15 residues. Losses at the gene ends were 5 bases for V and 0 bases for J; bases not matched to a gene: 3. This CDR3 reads CASSRTGGYQETQYF. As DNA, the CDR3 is TGTGCCAGCAGCCGGACAGGGGGGTACCAAGAGACCCAGTACTTC.

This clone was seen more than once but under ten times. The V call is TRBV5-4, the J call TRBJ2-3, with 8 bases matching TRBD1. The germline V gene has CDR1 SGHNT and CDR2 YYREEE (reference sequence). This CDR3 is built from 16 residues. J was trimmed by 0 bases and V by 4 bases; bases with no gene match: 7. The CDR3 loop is CASSPKTGVSTDTQYF. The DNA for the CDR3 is TGTGCCAGCAGCCCGAAGACAGGGGTGAGCACAGATACGCAGTATTTT.

DNA for the CDR3: TGTGCCAGCAGCTTAAACCCCGCGGGAGGTCGAGAGACCCAGTACTTC. Protein sequence: CASSLNPAGGRETQYF. J is TRBJ2-5 and V is TRBV11-3; TRBD2 agrees at 8 bases. The CDR3 contains 16 residues. Losses at the gene ends were 2 bases for V and 4 bases for J; bases not matched to a gene: 9. The V gene's germline CDR1 is SGHNT and CDR2 YENEEA.

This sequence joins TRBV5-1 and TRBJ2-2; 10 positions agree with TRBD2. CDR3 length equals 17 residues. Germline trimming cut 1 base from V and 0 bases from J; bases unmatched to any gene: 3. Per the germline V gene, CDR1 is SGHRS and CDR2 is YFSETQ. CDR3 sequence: CASSLIGTSANTGELFF. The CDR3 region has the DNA TGCGCCAGCAGCTTGATCGGGACTAGCGCGAACACCGGGGAGCTGTTTTTT.

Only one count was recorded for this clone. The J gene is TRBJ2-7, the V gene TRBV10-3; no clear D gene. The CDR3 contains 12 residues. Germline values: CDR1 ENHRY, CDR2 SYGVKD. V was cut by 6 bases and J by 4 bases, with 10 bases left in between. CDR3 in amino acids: CAIRSDLYEQYF. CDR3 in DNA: TGTGCCATCAGGTCGGACCTATACGAGCAGTACTTC.

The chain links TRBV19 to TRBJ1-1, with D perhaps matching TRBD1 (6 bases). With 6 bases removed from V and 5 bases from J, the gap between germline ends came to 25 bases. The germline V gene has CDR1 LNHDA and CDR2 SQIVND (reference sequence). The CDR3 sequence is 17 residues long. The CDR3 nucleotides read TGTGCCAGTAGGTTTTTGGGCCTACAGGGTCTCGGGACTGAAGCTTTCTTT. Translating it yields CASRFLGLQGLGTEAFF.

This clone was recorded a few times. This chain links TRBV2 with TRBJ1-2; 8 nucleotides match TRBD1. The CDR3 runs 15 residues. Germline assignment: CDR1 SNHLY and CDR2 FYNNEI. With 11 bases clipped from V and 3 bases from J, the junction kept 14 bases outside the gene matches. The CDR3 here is CAGNLYRGLDYGYTF. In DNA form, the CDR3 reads TGTGCCGGAAACCTCTACAGGGGGTTGGACTATGGCTACACCTTC.

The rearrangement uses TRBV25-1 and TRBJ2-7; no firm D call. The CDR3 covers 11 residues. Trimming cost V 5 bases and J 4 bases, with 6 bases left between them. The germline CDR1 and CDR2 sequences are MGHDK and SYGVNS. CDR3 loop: CASSRVYEQYF. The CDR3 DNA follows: TGTGCCAGCAGTCGGGTGTACGAGCAGTACTTC.

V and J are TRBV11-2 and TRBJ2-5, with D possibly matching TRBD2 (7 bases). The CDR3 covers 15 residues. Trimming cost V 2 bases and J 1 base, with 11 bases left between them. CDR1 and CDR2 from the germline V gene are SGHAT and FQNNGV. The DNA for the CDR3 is TGTGCCAGCAGCTTAAGCGGGACATTCCAAGAGACCCAGTACTTC. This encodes CASSLSGTFQETQYF.

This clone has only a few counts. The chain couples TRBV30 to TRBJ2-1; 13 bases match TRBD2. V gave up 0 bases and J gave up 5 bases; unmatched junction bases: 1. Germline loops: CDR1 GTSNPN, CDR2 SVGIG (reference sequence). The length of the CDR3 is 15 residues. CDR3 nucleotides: TGTGCCTGGAGTGTACTAGCGGGGGGGGACAATGAGCAGTTCTTC. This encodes CAWSVLAGGDNEQFF.

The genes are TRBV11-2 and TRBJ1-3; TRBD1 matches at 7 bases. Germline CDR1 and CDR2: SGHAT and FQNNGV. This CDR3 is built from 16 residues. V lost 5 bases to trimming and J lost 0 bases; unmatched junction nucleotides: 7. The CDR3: CASSPDRASSGNTIYF. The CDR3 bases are TGTGCCAGCAGCCCTGACAGGGCGAGCTCTGGAAACACCATATATTTT.

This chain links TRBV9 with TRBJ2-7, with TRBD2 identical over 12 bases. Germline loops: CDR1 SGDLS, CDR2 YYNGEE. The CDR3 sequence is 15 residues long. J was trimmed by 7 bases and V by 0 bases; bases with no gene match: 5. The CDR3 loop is CASSVAGTSGLEQYF. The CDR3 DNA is TGTGCCAGCAGCGTAGCTGGGACTAGCGGGCTTGAGCAGTACTTC. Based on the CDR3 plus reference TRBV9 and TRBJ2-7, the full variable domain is DSGVTQTPKHLITATGQRVTLRCSPRSGDLSVYWYQQSLDQGLQFLIQYYNGEERAKGNILERFSAQQFPDLHSELNLSSLELGDSALYFCASSVAGTSGLEQYFGPGTRLTVT.

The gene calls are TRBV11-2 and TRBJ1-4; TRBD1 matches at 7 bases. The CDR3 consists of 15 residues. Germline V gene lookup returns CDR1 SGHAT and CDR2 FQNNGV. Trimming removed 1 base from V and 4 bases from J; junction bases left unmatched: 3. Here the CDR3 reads CASSLAGGSNEKLFF. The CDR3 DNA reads TGTGCCAGCAGCTTAGCAGGGGGGAGTAATGAAAAACTGTTTTTT.